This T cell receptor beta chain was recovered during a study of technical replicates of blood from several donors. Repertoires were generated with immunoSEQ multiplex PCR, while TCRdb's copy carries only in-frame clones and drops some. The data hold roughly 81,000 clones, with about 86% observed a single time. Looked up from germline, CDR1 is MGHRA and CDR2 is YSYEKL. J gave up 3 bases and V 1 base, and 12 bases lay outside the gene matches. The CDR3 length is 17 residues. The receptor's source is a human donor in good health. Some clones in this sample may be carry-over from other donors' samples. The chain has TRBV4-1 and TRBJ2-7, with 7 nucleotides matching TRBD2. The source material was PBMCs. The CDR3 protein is CASSQGIVWRGNYEQYF. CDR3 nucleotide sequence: TGCGCCAGCAGCCAAGGGATCGTATGGCGGGGGAACTACGAGCAGTACTTC.